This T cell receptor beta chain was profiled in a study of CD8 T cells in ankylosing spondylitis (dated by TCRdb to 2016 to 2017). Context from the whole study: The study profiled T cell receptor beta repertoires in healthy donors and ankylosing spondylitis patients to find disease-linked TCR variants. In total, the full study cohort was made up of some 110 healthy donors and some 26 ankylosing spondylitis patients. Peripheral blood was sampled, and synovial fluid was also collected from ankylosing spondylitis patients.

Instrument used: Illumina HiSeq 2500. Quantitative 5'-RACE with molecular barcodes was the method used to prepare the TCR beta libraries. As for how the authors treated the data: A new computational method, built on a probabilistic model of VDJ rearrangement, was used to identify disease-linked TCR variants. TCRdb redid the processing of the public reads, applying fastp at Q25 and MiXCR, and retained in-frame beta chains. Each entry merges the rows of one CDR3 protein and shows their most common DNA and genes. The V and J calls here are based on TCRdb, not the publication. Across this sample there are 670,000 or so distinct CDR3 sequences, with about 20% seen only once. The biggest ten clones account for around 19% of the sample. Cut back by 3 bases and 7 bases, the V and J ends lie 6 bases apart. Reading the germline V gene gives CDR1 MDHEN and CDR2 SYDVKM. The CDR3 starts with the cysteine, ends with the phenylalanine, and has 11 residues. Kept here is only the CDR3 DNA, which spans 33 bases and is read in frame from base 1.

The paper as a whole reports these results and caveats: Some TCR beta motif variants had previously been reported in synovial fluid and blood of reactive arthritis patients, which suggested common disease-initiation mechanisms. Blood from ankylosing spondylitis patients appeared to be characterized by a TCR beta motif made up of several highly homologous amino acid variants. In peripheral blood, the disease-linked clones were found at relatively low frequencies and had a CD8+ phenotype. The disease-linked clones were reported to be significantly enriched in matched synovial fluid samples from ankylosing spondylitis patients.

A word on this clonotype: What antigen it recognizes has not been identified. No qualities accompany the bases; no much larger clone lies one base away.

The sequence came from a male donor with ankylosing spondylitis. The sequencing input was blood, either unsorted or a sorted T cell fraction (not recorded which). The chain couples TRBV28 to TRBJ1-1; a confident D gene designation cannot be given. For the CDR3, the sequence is CASSFPNEAFF. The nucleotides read TGTGCCAGCAGTTTCCCCAATGAAGCTTTCTTT.